This T cell receptor (beta chain) was identified in a study of T-cell memory formation after mild COVID-19. The authors produced TCR alpha and TCR beta cDNA libraries with sample barcodes and UMIs by 5'RACE using constant-segment primers. TCRdb fed the 5' RACE reads into MiXCR, producing one record per CDR3 protein. The sample comprises some 490,000 distinct CDR3 sequences, over 15% of which are singletons, and 12% rests with the top ten. This CDR3 is built from 15 residues. The V end lost 4 bases, the J end lost 8 bases, and 17 bases lay between the germline ends. Germline CDR1 is SGHVS and CDR2 is FNYEAQ. This clonotype has only a few counts. The antigen is undetermined. Broader study findings: Proof of SARS-CoV-2 specificity was absent for the second-wave clones that crested on day 37. Detection of some responders pre-infection suggested pre-existing cross-reactive memory T cells participated.

This receptor was identified in an adult woman who had mild COVID-19 (a few samples of this study predate the infection). Cell type and time point are not known. Sequenced material: PBMCs or a T cell subset sorted from them (not recorded which). The V gene is TRBV7-6, the J gene TRBJ1-4; D might be TRBD1 (5 bases). CDR3 residues: CASSSGGTNSEKLFF. CDR3 nucleotide sequence: TGTGCCAGCAGCTCCGGGGGGACTAATAGCGAAAAACTGTTTTTT.